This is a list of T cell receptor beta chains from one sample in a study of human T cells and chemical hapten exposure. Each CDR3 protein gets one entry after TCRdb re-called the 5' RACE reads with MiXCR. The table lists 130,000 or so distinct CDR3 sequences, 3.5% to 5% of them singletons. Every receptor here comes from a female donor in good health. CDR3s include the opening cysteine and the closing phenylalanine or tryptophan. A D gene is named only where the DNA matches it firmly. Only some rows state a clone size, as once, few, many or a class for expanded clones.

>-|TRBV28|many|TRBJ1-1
CASRLAGEAFF
TGTGCCAGCAGACTTGCAGGTGAAGCTTTCTTT
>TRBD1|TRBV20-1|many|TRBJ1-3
CSAPNRGVSGNTIYF
TGCAGTGCTCCCAACAGGGGAGTCTCTGGAAACACCATATATTTT
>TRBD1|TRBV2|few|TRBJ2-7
CASSGDSDEQYF
TGTGCCAGCAGTGGGGACAGCGACGAGCAGTACTTC
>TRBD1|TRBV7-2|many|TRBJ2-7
CASSRDSGPYEQYF
TGTGCCAGCAGCAGGGACAGTGGGCCTTACGAGCAGTACTTC
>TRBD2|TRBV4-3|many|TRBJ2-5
CASSQERFGEGYQETQYF
TGCGCCAGCAGCCAAGAGAGGTTCGGGGAGGGATACCAAGAGACCCAGTACTTC
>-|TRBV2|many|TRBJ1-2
CASSEAVMGDYGYTF
TGTGCCAGCAGTGAAGCAGTAATGGGGGACTATGGCTACACCTTC
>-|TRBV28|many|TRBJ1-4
CASSFRQWGGGSGEKLFF
TGTGCCAGCAGTTTCCGTCAGTGGGGGGGGGGGTCAGGTGAAAAACTGTTTTTT
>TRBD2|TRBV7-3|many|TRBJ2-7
CASSLTGYSGVIYEQYF
TGTGCCAGCAGCTTAACCGGTTACAGCGGGGTTATCTACGAGCAGTACTTC
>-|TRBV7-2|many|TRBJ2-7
CASSLVRSYEQYF
TGTGCCAGCAGCTTAGTCCGCTCCTACGAGCAGTACTTC
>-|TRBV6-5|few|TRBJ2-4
CASSQALGGVAKNIQYF
TGTGCCAGCAGTCAAGCCCTAGGGGGGGTAGCCAAAAACATTCAGTACTTC
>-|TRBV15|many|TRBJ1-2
CATSRLDSNYGYTF
TGTGCCACCAGCAGGCTGGACTCCAACTATGGCTACACCTTC
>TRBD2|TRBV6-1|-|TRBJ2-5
CASNPGGGQETQYF
TGTGCCAGCAATCCGGGGGGGGGCCAAGAGACCCAGTACTTC
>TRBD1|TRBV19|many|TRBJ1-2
CASSRARGQGAYGYTF
TGTGCCAGTAGCAGGGCCCGTGGACAGGGGGCTTATGGCTACACCTTC
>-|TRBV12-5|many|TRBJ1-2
CASGLVPGSRRDYGYTF
TGTGCTAGTGGTTTGGTACCCGGCTCCAGGCGAGACTATGGCTACACCTTC
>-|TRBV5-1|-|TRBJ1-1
CASSLLSGVMNTEAFF
TGCGCCAGCAGCTTGTTGTCAGGGGTGATGAACACTGAAGCTTTCTTT
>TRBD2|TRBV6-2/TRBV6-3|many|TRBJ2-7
CASSRVGGGNSYEQYF
TGTGCCAGCAGTAGGGTCGGCGGGGGGAACTCCTACGAGCAGTACTTC
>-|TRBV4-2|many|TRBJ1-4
CASSPRLWGEKLFF
TGTGCCAGCAGCCCCCGACTCTGGGGTGAAAAACTGTTTTTT
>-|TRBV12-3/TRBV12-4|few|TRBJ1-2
CASSLSGARGYTF
TGTGCCAGCAGTTTGTCCGGGGCGCGAGGCTACACCTTC
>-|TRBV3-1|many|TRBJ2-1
CASSQGFGGNEQFF
TGTGCCAGCAGCCAAGGGTTCGGCGGAAATGAGCAGTTCTTC
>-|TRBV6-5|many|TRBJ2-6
CASSYSFLYGSSGANVLTF
TGTGCCAGCAGTTACTCCTTCCTCTACGGAAGCTCTGGGGCCAACGTCCTGACTTTC
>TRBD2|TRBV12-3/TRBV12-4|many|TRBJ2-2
CASSLRGGLGDTGELFF
TGTGCCAGCAGTTTGCGGGGGGGCTTGGGAGATACCGGGGAGCTGTTTTTT
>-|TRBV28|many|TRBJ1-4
CASSSTDATNEKLFF
TGTGCCAGCAGCAGCACAGACGCAACTAATGAAAAACTGTTTTTT
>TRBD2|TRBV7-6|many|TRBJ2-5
CASSLVGGLVETQYF
TGTGCCAGCAGCTTAGTAGGCGGACTAGTTGAGACCCAGTACTTC
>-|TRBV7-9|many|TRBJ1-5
CASTEGFSGNQPQHF
TGTGCCAGCACGGAGGGCTTCTCTGGCAATCAGCCCCAGCATTTT
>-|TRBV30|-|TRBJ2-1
CAWSVATKEQFF
TGTGCCTGGAGTGTCGCTACCAAAGAGCAGTTCTTC
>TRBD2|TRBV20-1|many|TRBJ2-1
CSARSGGAYNEQFF
TGCAGTGCTAGATCGGGGGGGGCATACAATGAGCAGTTCTTC
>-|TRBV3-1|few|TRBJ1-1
CASSHSPGEGLRSEAFF
TGTGCCAGCAGCCACTCCCCAGGGGAGGGGCTTAGGTCTGAAGCTTTCTTT
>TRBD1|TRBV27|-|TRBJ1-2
CASSLSTQGGRLIYGYTF
TGTGCCAGCAGTTTATCCACTCAGGGGGGCCGCCTTATCTATGGCTACACCTTC
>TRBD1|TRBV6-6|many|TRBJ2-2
CASSKQGPGELFF
TGTGCCAGCAGCAAACAGGGGCCCGGGGAGCTGTTTTTT
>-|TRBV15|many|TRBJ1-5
CATSGISNQPQHF
TGTGCCACCAGCGGTATCAGCAATCAGCCCCAGCATTTT
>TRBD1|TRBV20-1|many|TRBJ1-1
CSARSAGGTDTEAFF
TGCAGTGCTAGATCGGCAGGGGGGACCGACACTGAAGCTTTCTTT
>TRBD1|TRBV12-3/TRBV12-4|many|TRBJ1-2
CASNTGQGYNYGYTF
TGTGCCAGCAATACGGGACAGGGCTACAACTATGGCTACACCTTC